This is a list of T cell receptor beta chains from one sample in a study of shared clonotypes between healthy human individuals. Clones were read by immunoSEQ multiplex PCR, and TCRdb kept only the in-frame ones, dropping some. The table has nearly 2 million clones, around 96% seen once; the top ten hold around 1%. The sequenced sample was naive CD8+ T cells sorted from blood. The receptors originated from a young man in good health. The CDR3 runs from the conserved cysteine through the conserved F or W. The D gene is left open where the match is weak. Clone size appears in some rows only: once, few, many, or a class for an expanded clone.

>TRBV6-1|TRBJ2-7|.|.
CASSEGVAYEQYF
TGTGCCAGCAGTGAGGGCGTGGCCTACGAGCAGTACTTC
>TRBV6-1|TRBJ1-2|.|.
CASRNLDPYGYTF
TGTGCCAGCAGAAACCTGGACCCCTATGGCTACACCTTC
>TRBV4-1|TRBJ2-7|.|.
CASSQVALGLYEQYF
TGCGCCAGCAGCCAAGTGGCACTGGGTTTGTACGAGCAGTACTTC
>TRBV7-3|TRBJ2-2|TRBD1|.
CASSLTGAGELFF
TGTGCCAGCAGCTTGACAGGGGCCGGGGAGCTGTTTTTT
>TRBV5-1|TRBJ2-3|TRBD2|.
CASSPGSGGATDTQYF
TGCGCCAGCAGCCCCGGTAGCGGGGGGGCTACAGATACGCAGTATTTT
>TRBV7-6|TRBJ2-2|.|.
CAYPVGTGELFF
TGTGCCTACCCGGTTGGCACCGGGGAGCTGTTTTTT
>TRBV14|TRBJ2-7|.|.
CASSQEQGYEQYF
TGTGCCAGCAGCCAAGAGCAAGGTTACGAGCAGTACTTC
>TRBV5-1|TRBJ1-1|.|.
CASSTRGQNTEAFF
TGCGCCAGCAGCACACGGGGACAGAACACTGAAGCTTTCTTT
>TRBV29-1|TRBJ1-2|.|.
CSAPTTEDYTF
TGCAGCGCCCCCACCACAGAAGACTACACCTTC
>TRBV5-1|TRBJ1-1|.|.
CASSLEGAVIEAFF
TGCGCCAGCAGCTTGGAAGGGGCGGTAATTGAAGCTTTCTTT
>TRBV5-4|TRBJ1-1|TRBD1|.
CASSLDRGTNTEAFF
TGTGCCAGCAGCTTGGACAGGGGGACGAACACTGAAGCTTTCTTT
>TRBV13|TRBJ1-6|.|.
CASSSGPNSPLHF
TGTGCCAGCAGCTCCGGGCCGAATTCACCCCTCCACTTT
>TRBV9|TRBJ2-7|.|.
CASSVAGGLGEQYF
TGTGCCAGCAGCGTAGCTGGGGGGCTGGGCGAGCAGTACTTC
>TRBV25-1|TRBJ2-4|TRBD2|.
CASNQRGLDIQYF
TGTGCCAGCAACCAGCGGGGTTTGGACATTCAGTACTTC
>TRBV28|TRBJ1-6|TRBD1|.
CASRGTDNSPLHF
TGTGCCAGCAGGGGGACAGATAATTCACCCCTCCACTTT
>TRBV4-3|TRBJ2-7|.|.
CASSQDVTVGYEQYF
TGCGCCAGCAGCCAAGATGTCACGGTGGGCTACGAGCAGTACTTC
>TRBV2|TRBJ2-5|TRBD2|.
CASSSSGKDQETQYF
TGTGCCAGCAGTTCTAGCGGGAAGGATCAAGAGACCCAGTACTTC
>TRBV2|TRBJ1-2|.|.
CALLRRSNYGYTF
TGTGCCCTCCTGCGCAGGTCTAACTATGGCTACACCTTC
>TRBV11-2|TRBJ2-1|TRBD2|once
CASSPWTSGSLNEQFF
TGTGCCAGCAGCCCCTGGACTAGCGGGAGTCTGAATGAGCAGTTCTTC
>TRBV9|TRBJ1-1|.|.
CASSDGGEAFF
TGTGCCAGCAGCGACGGAGGTGAAGCTTTCTTT
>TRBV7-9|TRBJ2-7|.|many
CASSFSYEQYF
TGTGCCAGCAGCTTCTCCTACGAGCAGTACTTC
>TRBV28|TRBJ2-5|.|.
CASSALGDLGETQYF
TGTGCCAGCAGTGCCCTTGGGGATTTGGGGGAGACCCAGTACTTC
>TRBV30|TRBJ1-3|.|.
CAWSDGAGNTIYF
TGTGCCTGGAGTGACGGAGCTGGAAACACCATATATTTT
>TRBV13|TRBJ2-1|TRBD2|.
CASSFGTSGTHYNEQFF
TGTGCCAGCAGCTTCGGGACTAGCGGGACCCACTACAATGAGCAGTTCTTC
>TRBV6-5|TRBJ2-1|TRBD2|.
CASMWREGLGNEQFF
TGTGCCAGCATGTGGCGGGAGGGCCTAGGGAATGAGCAGTTCTTC
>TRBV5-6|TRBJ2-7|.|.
CASSFGQSSYEQYF
TGTGCCAGCAGCTTCGGGCAGAGCTCCTACGAGCAGTACTTC
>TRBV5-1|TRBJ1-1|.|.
CASSQKQGFMNTEAFF
TGCGCCAGCAGCCAAAAACAGGGTTTCATGAACACTGAAGCTTTCTTT
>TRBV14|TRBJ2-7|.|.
CASSQDWDTIYEQYF
TGTGCCAGCAGCCAAGATTGGGACACCATCTACGAGCAGTACTTC
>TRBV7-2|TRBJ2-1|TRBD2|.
CASSNPQTSGRNEQFF
TGTGCCAGCAGCAACCCCCAGACTAGCGGGAGAAATGAGCAGTTCTTC
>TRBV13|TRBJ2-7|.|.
CASSLKNRPYEQYF
TGTGCCAGCAGCTTAAAAAACAGGCCCTACGAGCAGTACTTC
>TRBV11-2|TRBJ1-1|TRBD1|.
CASSSQTGEIRPEAFF
TGTGCCAGCAGCTCCCAGACAGGGGAGATTCGCCCTGAAGCTTTCTTT
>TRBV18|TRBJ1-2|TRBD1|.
CANRTEGAYGYTF
TGTGCCAACAGAACCGAGGGGGCATATGGCTACACCTTC
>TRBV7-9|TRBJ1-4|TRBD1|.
CASRSPQGGYEKLFF
TGTGCCAGCAGGTCGCCACAGGGGGGTTATGAAAAACTGTTTTTT
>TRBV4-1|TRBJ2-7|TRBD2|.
CASSQVSGTSGSYEQYF
TGCGCCAGCAGCCAAGTTAGTGGGACTAGCGGCTCCTACGAGCAGTACTTC
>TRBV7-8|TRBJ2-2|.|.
CASSLGTLANTGELFF
TGTGCCAGCAGCCTAGGGACTCTCGCGAACACCGGGGAGCTGTTTTTT
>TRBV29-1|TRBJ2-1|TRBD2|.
CSVGGLAGALNEQFF
TGCAGCGTGGGGGGACTAGCGGGAGCCCTCAATGAGCAGTTCTTC
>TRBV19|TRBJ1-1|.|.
CASSMGGTNTEAFF
TGTGCCAGTAGTATGGGAGGGACGAACACTGAAGCTTTCTTT
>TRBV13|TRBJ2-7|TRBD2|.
CASSPTLGGSSLYEQYF
TGTGCCAGCAGCCCAACCCTCGGCGGGAGTTCCCTCTACGAGCAGTACTTC
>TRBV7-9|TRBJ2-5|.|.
CASTLATAEETQYF
TGTGCCAGCACCCTAGCGACGGCAGAAGAGACCCAGTACTTC
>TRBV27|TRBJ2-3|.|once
CASSLVAGPSTDTQYF
TGTGCCAGCAGTTTAGTCGCGGGCCCTAGCACAGATACGCAGTATTTT
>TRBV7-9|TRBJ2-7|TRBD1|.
CASSLGSGTGNEQYF
TGTGCCAGCAGCTTAGGATCCGGGACAGGGAACGAGCAGTACTTC
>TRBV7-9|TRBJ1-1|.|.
CASSLLSTEAFF
TGTGCCAGCAGCTTATTAAGCACTGAAGCTTTCTTT
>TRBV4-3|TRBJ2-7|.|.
CASSQDPGVREQYF
TGCGCCAGCAGCCAAGATCCCGGGGTGCGGGAGCAGTACTTC
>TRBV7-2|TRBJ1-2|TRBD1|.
CASSYLTGWGYTF
TGTGCCAGCAGCTATTTGACAGGGTGGGGCTACACCTTC
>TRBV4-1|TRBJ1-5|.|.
CASSPVGSNQPQHF
TGCGCCAGCAGCCCGGTCGGTAGCAATCAGCCCCAGCATTTT
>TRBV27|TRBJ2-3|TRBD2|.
CASSFQRLAGWADTQYF
TGTGCCAGCAGTTTCCAGAGACTAGCGGGGTGGGCAGATACGCAGTATTTT
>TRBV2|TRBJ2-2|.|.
CASSEGRNTGELFF
TGTGCCAGCAGTGAAGGTCGGAACACCGGGGAGCTGTTTTTT
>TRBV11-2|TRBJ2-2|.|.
CASSTQDSNTGELFF
TGTGCCAGCAGCACCCAGGACAGCAACACCGGGGAGCTGTTTTTT
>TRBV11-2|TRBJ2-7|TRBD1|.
CASSEQGLLYEQYF
TGTGCCAGCAGCGAACAGGGGCTACTCTACGAGCAGTACTTC
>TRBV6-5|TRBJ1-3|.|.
CASSEPGTGNTIYF
TGTGCCAGCAGCGAACCGGGAACTGGAAACACCATATATTTT
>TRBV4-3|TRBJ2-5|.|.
CASSRDFWGETQYF
TGCGCCAGCAGCCGGGACTTCTGGGGAGAGACCCAGTACTTC
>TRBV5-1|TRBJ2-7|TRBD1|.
CASSPERTGSYEQYF
TGCGCCAGCAGCCCGGAACGGACAGGGTCCTACGAGCAGTACTTC
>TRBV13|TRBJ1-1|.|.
CASSPTEDGNTEAFF
TGTGCCAGCAGCCCGACGGAGGACGGTAACACTGAAGCTTTCTTT
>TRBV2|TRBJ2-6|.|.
CASSESGANVLTF
TGTGCCAGCAGTGAGTCTGGGGCCAACGTCCTGACTTTC
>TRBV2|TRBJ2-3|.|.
CASSITATDTQYF
TGTGCCAGCAGTATAACAGCCACAGATACGCAGTATTTT